These T cell receptor beta chains were read from a single sample in a study of blood T cell repertoires in COVID-19. Data came from immunoSEQ multiplex PCR; TCRdb stores just in-frame clones and leaves some out. Here the sample spans some 220,000 clones, around 90% being singletons. The sequencing input was peripheral blood. All receptors derive from a woman aged 18-29 years who had recovered from COVID-19. Each CDR3 is given with its conserved first and last residue. Each record gives: clone size, D gene, J gene, V gene, CDR3 protein, CDR3 DNA. D genes are given only for firm matches. A row's size may be missing; if present it is once, few, many or a size class.

>.|TRBD2|TRBJ2-3|TRBV29-1
CSVEDLGRLAGAPDTQYF
TGCAGCGTTGAAGATCTGGGGAGACTAGCGGGAGCCCCAGATACGCAGTATTTT
>.|TRBD2|TRBJ2-4|TRBV27
CASPSWLAGGPKNIQYF
TGTGCCAGCCCATCGTGGCTAGCGGGAGGGCCCAAAAACATTCAGTACTTC
>.|.|TRBJ2-7|TRBV7-2
CASSLVSSQTSYEQYF
TGTGCCAGCAGCTTAGTTTCGTCACAGACGAGCTACGAGCAGTACTTC
>.|.|TRBJ1-1|TRBV7-2
CASSLISSTEAFF
TGTGCCAGCAGCTTAATCAGTTCCACTGAAGCTTTCTTT
>once|.|TRBJ2-1|TRBV18
CASSPDPGSYNEQFF
TGTGCCAGCTCACCAGACCCCGGGTCCTACAATGAGCAGTTCTTC
>.|.|TRBJ2-5|TRBV9
CASSSPGVQETQYF
TGTGCCAGCAGCTCCCCAGGGGTCCAAGAGACCCAGTACTTC
>.|TRBD1|TRBJ1-1|TRBV6-5
CASSYSMGQSNTEAFF
TGTGCCAGCAGTTACTCGATGGGACAGTCGAACACTGAAGCTTTCTTT
>.|.|TRBJ1-1|TRBV28
CASRSDTTLKEAFF
TGTGCCAGCAGAAGTGACACGACCCTTAAGGAAGCTTTCTTT
>.|.|TRBJ1-4|TRBV19
CASSLRGERLFF
TGTGCCAGTAGTCTCAGGGGAGAGAGACTGTTTTTT
>few|TRBD2|TRBJ2-7|TRBV3-1/TRBV3-2
CASSLAREGVYEQYF
TGTGCCAGCAGCCTTGCGCGGGAGGGAGTTTACGAGCAGTACTTC
>.|.|TRBJ2-1|TRBV3-1/TRBV3-2
CASSLNTGSGWFF
TGTGCCAGCAGCCTGAATACAGGAAGCGGGTGGTTCTTC
>.|.|TRBJ1-5|TRBV6-5
CASSPVHYSNQPQHF
TGTGCCAGCAGTCCAGTACACTATAGCAATCAGCCCCAGCATTTT
>.|.|TRBJ2-1|TRBV14
CASSQERGGYYPFNEQFF
TGTGCCAGCAGCCAAGAACGAGGCGGGTATTACCCATTCAATGAGCAGTTCTTC
>once|.|TRBJ1-3|TRBV2
CASSDTDTGNTIYF
TGTGCCAGCAGTGACACAGACACTGGAAACACCATATATTTT
>medium-sized|.|TRBJ2-2|TRBV6-4
CASSDSPEGDGELFF
TGTGCCAGCAGTGACTCCCCGGAAGGGGACGGGGAGCTGTTTTTT
>.|TRBD2|TRBJ2-1|TRBV15
CATSGVAGNNEQFF
TGTGCCACCAGCGGAGTAGCGGGGAACAATGAGCAGTTCTTC
>.|.|TRBJ1-5|TRBV28
CASSASTGTVNQPQHF
TGTGCCAGCAGTGCCTCTACAGGGACGGTCAATCAGCCCCAGCATTTT
>once|.|TRBJ1-1|TRBV11-2
CASSLEDRVNTEAFF
TGTGCCAGCAGCTTAGAGGACAGAGTGAACACTGAAGCTTTCTTT
>.|TRBD1|TRBJ1-6|TRBV5-4
CASSLNRGVGSPLHF
TGTGCCAGCAGCTTGAACAGGGGGGTAGGATCACCCCTCCACTTT
>few|.|TRBJ2-7|TRBV6-5
CASSYVAGALYEQYF
TGTGCCAGCAGTTACGTCGCAGGGGCCCTCTACGAGCAGTACTTC
>.|TRBD1|TRBJ1-1|TRBV30
CAWIVDRGHTEAFF
TGTGCCTGGATAGTCGACAGGGGGCATACTGAAGCTTTCTTT
>.|TRBD1|TRBJ2-5|TRBV18
CASSSRTGKLWETQYF
TGTGCCAGCTCATCCCGGACAGGGAAGTTATGGGAGACCCAGTACTTC